Given below is one T cell receptor beta chain in context. TCRdb recomputed calls from the 5' RACE reads with MiXCR, one row per CDR3 protein. The data contain around 490,000 distinct CDR3 sequences, roughly an eighth of them singletons. The sample belongs to a study of identical twins. V was trimmed by 4 bases and J by 13 bases, leaving 11 bases between them. Per the germline V gene, CDR1 is MNHNY and CDR2 is SVGAGI (reference sequence). The CDR3 is 11 residues long. These sequences were also reported in another study, on yellow fever vaccine responses in identical twins.

The J gene is TRBJ2-1, the V gene TRBV6-6; TRBD1 might be the D (6 bases). The material sequenced was CD4+ T cells sorted from blood. This TCR derives from a woman under 30 in good health. As DNA, the CDR3 is TGTGCCAGCAGTTCAGGGGCCCTTCAGTTCTTC. Translated: CASSSGALQFF.